This is a list of T cell receptor beta chains from one sample in a study of T-cell reconstitution after alpha-beta-depleted transplantation in children. TCRdb used MiXCR to reprocess the PCR reads, holding one entry per CDR3 protein. The sample holds over 90,000 distinct CDR3 sequences, 5% to 6% seen once. The sample here was PBMCs, mostly from graft donor cells, taken 60 days after TCRalphabeta/CD19-depleted stem cell transplant. The receptor source for this set is a female patient between 2 and 15 years old who had a stem cell transplant for Fanconi anemia, so the T cells may come from the graft donor. Both conserved end residues are part of each CDR3. The D gene is left open where the match is weak. Clone size is given as once, few or many counts, or a class when the clone is expanded.

TRBJ2-3	NA	medium-sized	TRBV3-1	TGTGCCAGCAGGGACAGCACAGATACGCAGTATTTT	CASRDSTDTQYF
TRBJ2-7	NA	many	TRBV6-5	TGTGCCAGCAGTTACTCGGCCCTCTTGGACGAGCAGTACTTC	CASSYSALLDEQYF
TRBJ2-1	NA	many	TRBV29-1	TGCAGTCAGAAAGGGGGCGGGAGCAATGAGCAGTTCTTC	CSQKGGGSNEQFF
TRBJ2-7	TRBD1	many	TRBV5-1	TGCGCCAGCGGACTGGGACAGCCACCCTACGAGCAGTACTTC	CASGLGQPPYEQYF
TRBJ2-3	NA	many	TRBV6-5	TGTGCCAGCAGTTACGTCGGGACAGATACGCAGTATTTT	CASSYVGTDTQYF
TRBJ2-1	TRBD2	many	TRBV27	TGTGCCAGCAGTTTAGCGGGAGAAGGCAATGAGCAGTTCTTC	CASSLAGEGNEQFF
TRBJ2-1	NA	many	TRBV5-1	TGCGCCAGCAGCTTGGCGAGCTCCTACAATGAGCAGTTCTTC	CASSLASSYNEQFF
TRBJ2-7	TRBD2	few	TRBV7-3	TGTGCCAGCAGCTTGGGGACTAGTCCCTACGAGCAGTACTTC	CASSLGTSPYEQYF
TRBJ2-2	TRBD2	many	TRBV18	TGTGCCAGCTCGGCAGGCGGGAGAAGGACCGGGGAGCTGTTTTTT	CASSAGGRRTGELFF
TRBJ2-5	NA	few	TRBV28	TGTGCCAGCAGTTTAATGTTGGGGAAAGAGACCCAGTACTTC	CASSLMLGKETQYF
TRBJ2-1	TRBD2	many	TRBV27	TGTGCCAGCAGTTTATTGTTAGCGGGATTGTACAATGAGCAGTTCTTC	CASSLLLAGLYNEQFF